This paragraph reports one T cell receptor (beta chain). The donors were part of the roughly 120-subject validation cohort, which stood apart from the approximately 670-subject first cohort. This entry belongs to a study of cytomegalovirus exposure and HLA in healthy donors. The CDR3 is 14 residues long. Trimming removed 7 bases at V and 6 bases at J, with 17 bases between. Germline V gene lookup returns CDR1 MDHEN and CDR2 SYDVKM. Profiling relied on immunoSEQ multiplex PCR, and the TCRdb table lists in-frame clones only, not all of them. The top ten hold roughly 1.2% of the sample, which has roughly 300,000 clones, 87% seen once.

The origin of this receptor is a woman younger than 45 in good health and CMV-seropositive. V is TRBV28 and J is TRBJ2-3; a weak D match, TRBD2 (6 bases). Sequences were obtained from PBMCs. The CDR3 nucleotides are TGTGCCAGCACCCCCGGACTAAATGAGGATACGCAGTATTTT. This gives the protein CASTPGLNEDTQYF.